Here is one T cell receptor beta chain with its context. Produced via immunoSEQ multiplex PCR; TCRdb's table is partial and in-frame only. In the table there are around 89,000 clones, roughly 86% of which are singletons. Germline assignment: CDR1 MNHEY and CDR2 SVGAGI. The CDR3 extends over 12 amino acids. Trimming at V came to 5 bases and at J to 10 bases, leaving 2 bases not matched to a gene. This entry comes from a study of control samples from healthy donors and cancer patients. The TCR sequence derives from a woman aged 60-70 years in good health. The sample taken for sequencing was blood. The chain has TRBV6-5 and TRBJ1-6, with 7 bases that match TRBD1. CDR3 bases: TGTGCCAGCAGTACAGGGGCCTCACCCCTCCACTTT. This sequence encodes CASSTGASPLHF.